This TCR beta chain was sequenced during a study of OX40 agonist ivuxolimab in advanced cancers. In the study overall: In this trial design, patients received ivuxolimab intravenously at 0.01 to 10 mg/kg every 2 weeks.

This CDR3 is built from 13 residues. The V end lost 6 bases, the J end lost 6 bases, and 12 bases lay between the germline ends. The V gene's germline CDR1 is MGHRA and CDR2 YSYEKL. Method: immunoSEQ multiplex PCR; TCRdb's copy keeps in-frame clones and lacks some. The data show 60,000 to 65,000 clones, 92% seen once. J is TRBJ2-1 and V is TRBV4-1; no reliable D call. The clonotype comes from an adult with an advanced solid tumor such as melanoma, head and neck, liver or kidney cancer. This specimen consisted of CD4+ or CD8+ T cells sorted from blood, obtained in a trial of the OX40 agonist ivuxolimab. The CDR3 nucleotides read TGCGCCAGCAGTATGAGTCGCTTCAATGAGCAGTTCTTC. Translation gives CASSMSRFNEQFF.